This paragraph reports one TCR beta chain. What it binds is unknown. Losses at the gene ends were 4 bases for V and 3 bases for J; bases not matched to a gene: 5. The length of the CDR3 is 15 residues. Germline loops: CDR1 SGHRS, CDR2 YFSETQ. This sample was included in a study of T-cell reconstitution after alpha-beta-depleted transplantation in children. General observations from the study: Reported findings indicate that, about two months after transplant, alpha-beta T cells came from several hundred expanded clones, which were derived from non-depleted graft cells. T-cell counts and diversity at one year post-transplant came mainly from newly produced T cells. Elevated TCRbeta diversity at day 60 was traced, in some patients, to surviving recipient T cells and thymic progenitors.

A TCRbeta library incorporating unique molecular identifiers was prepared. TCRdb passed the PCR reads through MiXCR, listing each CDR3 protein once. Among around 580,000 distinct CDR3 sequences listed, approximately 30% were seen once. The chain combines TRBV5-1 with TRBJ2-1; 9 nucleotides match TRBD2. The sequence derives from a boy in the first two years of life with Wiskott-Aldrich syndrome, due to receive a stem cell transplant. The sequencing used PBMCs, collected before TCRalphabeta/CD19-depleted stem cell transplant. Written as DNA, the CDR3 is TGCGCCAGCAGCGATCCGACTAGCGGCTACAATGAGCAGTTCTTC. Protein product: CASSDPTSGYNEQFF.